The 9 T cell receptor beta chains listed next were all sequenced from one sample in a study of CD8 T cells in ankylosing spondylitis. These TCRs' antigens remain unknown. Study results and caveats: It appeared that ankylosing spondylitis blood was characterized by a TCR beta motif of several highly homologous variants.

One entry per CDR3 protein, called by TCRdb with MiXCR from the 5' RACE reads. Of roughly 700,000 distinct CDR3 sequences listed, roughly 20% are singletons. The sample comprised blood, either unsorted or a sorted T cell fraction (not recorded which). The receptor set was obtained from a male donor with ankylosing spondylitis.

This clonotype was observed a few times. This chain connects TRBV5-1 to TRBJ1-4; TRBD1 matches 7 bases. The junction had 4 bases not matched to a gene; V was cut back by 0 bases and J by 5 bases. CDR1 and CDR2 from the germline V gene are SGHRS and YFSETQ. The CDR3 has 15 residues. The CDR3 sequence: CASSLETGRNEKLFF. Written as DNA, the CDR3 is TGCGCCAGCAGCTTGGAGACAGGGAGAAATGAAAAACTGTTTTTT.

The chain links TRBV5-5 to TRBJ2-2; 11 bases fit TRBD2. Germline V gene data show CDR1 as SGHKS and CDR2 as YYEKEE (reference sequence). V lost 4 bases, J lost 1 base, and 3 bases stayed unmatched. The CDR3 is 16 residues long. CDR3 protein: CASSPTSGGNTGELFF. Written as DNA, the CDR3 is TGTGCCAGCAGCCCTACTAGCGGGGGGAACACCGGGGAGCTGTTTTTT.

This chain links TRBV20-1 with TRBJ2-7; 7 bases agree with TRBD2. The V gene end was trimmed by 4 bases and the J gene end by 3 bases; junction bases not matched to a gene: 12. CDR1 and CDR2 from the germline V gene are DFQATT and SNEGSKA (reference sequence). CDR3 size: 15 residues. CDR3 in DNA: TGCAGTGCTACCCCCCGGGGGGAGGGCCTCTACGAGCAGTACTTC. Amino acids: CSATPRGEGLYEQYF.

The rearrangement links TRBV28 to TRBJ2-1, with D perhaps given as TRBD1 or TRBD2 (5 bases each). Germline assignment: CDR1 MDHEN and CDR2 SYDVKM. This CDR3 has 16 amino acids. V was trimmed by 6 bases and J by 3 bases, leaving 18 bases between them. The CDR3 nucleotides are TGTGCCAGCAGGCTAAGCCAGGGTGGGGGCTACAATGAGCAGTTCTTC. Translation gives CASRLSQGGGYNEQFF.

Notes on this clonotype: At one of its ends the junction is not consistent with the germline gene, which may arise from a read error. In nucleotides, the CDR3 is TGCAGTGCTAGAGATCCCTTAAAGTCCTATAATTCACCCCCCCACTTT. Translating it yields CSARDPLKSYNSPPHF. V is TRBV20-1 and J is TRBJ1-6; D not resolved. Germline CDR1 and CDR2: DFQATT and SNEGSKA (reference sequence). The CDR3 sequence is 16 residues long.

Only one count was recorded for this clonotype. The V call is TRBV27, the J call TRBJ2-7, with D possibly being TRBD1 (5 bases). Between the trimmed V and J ends, which lost 2 bases and 3 bases, there was a span of 11 bases. Germline CDR1 and CDR2: MNHEY and SMNVEV (reference sequence). The length of the CDR3 is 14 residues. CDR3 protein: CASSLQGHVYEQYF. Written as DNA, the CDR3 is TGTGCCAGCAGTTTACAAGGACATGTCTACGAGCAGTACTTC.

The V and J genes are TRBV5-1 and TRBJ2-1; TRBD1 matches at 8 bases. This CDR3 has 13 residues. Germline lookup yields CDR1 SGHRS and CDR2 YFSETQ. J was trimmed by 10 bases and V by 3 bases; bases with no gene match: 6. This chain's CDR3 is CASSSDRVREQFF. CDR3 DNA: TGCGCCAGCAGCTCGGACAGGGTCCGGGAGCAGTTCTTC.

The chain couples TRBV5-6 to TRBJ2-5; 11 nucleotides match TRBD2. Unmatched junction bases numbered 11, after V lost 3 bases and J lost 4 bases. This CDR3 comprises 17 residues. CDR1 SGHDT and CDR2 YYEEEE come from the germline V gene. The CDR3 DNA follows: TGTGCCAGCAGCTCTTTGTCTAGCGGGAGGAAGTCAGAGACCCAGTACTTC. Its protein product is CASSSLSSGRKSETQYF.

The gene calls are TRBV6-2 or TRBV6-3 and TRBJ2-3; 7 bases line up with TRBD2. J lost 10 bases, V lost 2 bases, and 6 bases had no gene match. This CDR3 region has 13 residues. Germline CDR1 MNHEY, CDR2 SVGEGT. Written as DNA, the CDR3 is TGTGCCAGCAGTTACCAGACTAGCTCGGCGCAGTATTTT. The encoded protein is CASSYQTSSAQYF.